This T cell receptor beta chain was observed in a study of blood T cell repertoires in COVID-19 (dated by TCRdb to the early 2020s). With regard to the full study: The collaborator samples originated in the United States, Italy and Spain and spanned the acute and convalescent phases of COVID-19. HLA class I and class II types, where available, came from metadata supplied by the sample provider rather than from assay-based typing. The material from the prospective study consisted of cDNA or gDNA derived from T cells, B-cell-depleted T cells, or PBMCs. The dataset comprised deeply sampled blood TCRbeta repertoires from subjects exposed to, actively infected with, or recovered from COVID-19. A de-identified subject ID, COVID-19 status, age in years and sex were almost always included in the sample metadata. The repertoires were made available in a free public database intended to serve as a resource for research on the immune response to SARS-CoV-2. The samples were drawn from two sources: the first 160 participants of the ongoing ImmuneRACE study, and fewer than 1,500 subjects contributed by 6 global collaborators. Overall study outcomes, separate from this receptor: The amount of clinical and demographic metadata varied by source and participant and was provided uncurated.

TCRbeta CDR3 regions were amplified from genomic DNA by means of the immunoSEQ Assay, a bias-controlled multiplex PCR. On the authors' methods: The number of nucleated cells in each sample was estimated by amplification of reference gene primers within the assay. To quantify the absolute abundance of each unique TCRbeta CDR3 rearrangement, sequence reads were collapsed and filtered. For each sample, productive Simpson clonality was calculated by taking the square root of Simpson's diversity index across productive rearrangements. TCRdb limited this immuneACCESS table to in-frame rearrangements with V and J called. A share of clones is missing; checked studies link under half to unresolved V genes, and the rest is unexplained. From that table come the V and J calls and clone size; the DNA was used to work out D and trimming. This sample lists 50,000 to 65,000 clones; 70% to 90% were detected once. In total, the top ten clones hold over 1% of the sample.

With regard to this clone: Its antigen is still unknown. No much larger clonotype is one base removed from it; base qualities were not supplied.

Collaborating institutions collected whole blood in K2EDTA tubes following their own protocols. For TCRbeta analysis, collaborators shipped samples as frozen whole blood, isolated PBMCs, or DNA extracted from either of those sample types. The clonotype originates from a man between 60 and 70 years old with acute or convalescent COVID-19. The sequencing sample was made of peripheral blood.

The DNA sequence is as follows: TGTGCCAGCAGCGGAACCAGGGGCTACACTGAAGCTTTCTTT. This yields the protein CASSGTRGYTEAFF. The chain uses TRBV7-9 and TRBJ1-1; TRBD1 is a possible D gene, resting on 6 matching bases. The germline V gene (reference sequence) gives CDR1 as SEHNR and CDR2 as FQNEAQ. The CDR3 has 14 amino acids, counting the end cysteine and phenylalanine. Left in the record is the CDR3 DNA by itself, 42 bases read in frame from the first base. The trim is 5 bases for V and 3 bases for J, with a gap of 13 bases between the germline ends.